This is a list of T cell receptor beta chains from one sample in a study of technical replicates of blood from several donors. This table comes from immunoSEQ multiplex PCR, and its TCRdb copy is limited to in-frame clones, with some not included. The repertoire has 80,000 to 85,000 clones, around 89% of them found once; the top ten carry 0.35% to 0.5%. Sequencing input: T cells isolated from PBMCs. These receptors were taken from a human donor in good health. Each CDR3 is given with its conserved first and last residue.

v_call	cdr3_aa
TRBV19	CASSLAASGGHRAYEQYF
TRBV11-2	CASSFWDSSFSGNTIYF
TRBV2	CASVRQYGYTF
TRBV6-5	CASSATEFYEQYF
TRBV27	CASSLALNYGYTF
TRBV9	CASSVSGRPLETGELFF
TRBV5-1	CASSLDPLYGYTF
TRBV18	CASSPIQGYEQYF
TRBV28	CASSPLREGQETQYF
TRBV7-2	CASSLAGGGETQYF
TRBV6-6	CASSYSGVAYEQYF
TRBV7-3	CASSLLGSSYNEQFF
TRBV27	CASSFGGASRDGYTF
TRBV19	CASNPWDRRHGYTF
TRBV19	CASKRGSYYGYTF
TRBV14	CASSQVGSGGYEQYF
TRBV11-2	CASSLASGPGYGYTF
TRBV13	CASSSREQGATEAFF
TRBV4-1	CASSSTSGKTGGELFF
TRBV2	CASRPEASSGGAFF
TRBV7-9	CASSLDKGVGPEAFF
TRBV15	CATGREFAYQPQHF
TRBV29-1	CSDIDRGVIGYTF
TRBV6-6	CASSYRTGGNYGYTF
TRBV30	CAWSGGSGRTTDTQYF
TRBV6-5	CASSYSDAGTYEQYF
TRBV30	CAWSVRGVILYEQYF
TRBV6-5	CACRTGHSYEQYF
TRBV27	CASSLSRGKNEQYF
TRBV19	CASSIGDIQYF
TRBV5-1	CASSSTGGGDEKLFF
TRBV28	CASSRHHTSNQPQHF